These 29 T cell receptor beta chains were sequenced from one sample in a study of spatial heterogeneity in lung cancer. TCRdb passed the 5' RACE reads through MiXCR, listing each CDR3 protein once. The sample contains 20,000 or so distinct CDR3 sequences, 10% of which appear only once. Time point meaning: blood at routine non-recurrence follow-up after resection. The sequenced sample was PBMCs, obtained at follow-up. Receptor source: a female donor with early-stage non-small cell lung cancer.

The J gene is TRBJ2-2, the V gene TRBV12-3 or TRBV12-4, with TRBD2 identical over 8 bases. This CDR3 has 16 amino acids. Trimming took 2 bases from V and 4 from J; bases not matched to a gene: 6. The DNA for the CDR3 is TGTGCCAGCAGTTTATACGGGGGGGCGGCCACCGGGGAGCTGTTTTTT. Protein product: CASSLYGGAATGELFF.

V usage is TRBV28 and J usage is TRBJ2-5; TRBD2 matches 7 bases. This CDR3 spans 15 amino acids. Germline-derived CDR1 and CDR2 are MDHEN and SYDVKM. The junction had 9 bases not matched to a gene; V was cut back by 6 bases and J by 2 bases. The CDR3 is CASSLPRLAQETQYF. CDR3 coding DNA: TGTGCCAGCAGCCTACCAAGACTAGCACAAGAGACCCAGTACTTC.

There are many counts of this clonotype. The chain uses TRBV19 and TRBJ2-7, with 9 bases aligning to TRBD1. V was pared by 4 bases and J by 4 bases, with 8 bases of the junction left unmatched. In germline, CDR1 is LNHDA, CDR2 SQIVND (reference sequence). This CDR3 has 15 residues. The CDR3 is CASSTGQGTYYEQYF. As DNA, the CDR3 is TGTGCCAGTAGTACCGGACAGGGGACATATTACGAGCAGTACTTC.

The V call is TRBV5-1, the J call TRBJ2-1; 13 nucleotides agree with TRBD2. The CDR3 has 15 amino acids. V lost 4 bases, J lost 8 bases, and 6 bases stayed unmatched. CDR1 and CDR2 (germline): SGHRS, YFSETQ. The CDR3 loop reads CASSPRTSGSYEQFF. CDR3 nucleotide sequence: TGCGCCAGCAGCCCCCGGACTAGCGGGAGTTATGAGCAGTTCTTC.

This rearrangement joins TRBV28 to TRBJ1-2; D is unclear. Germline-derived CDR1 and CDR2 are MDHEN and SYDVKM. CDR3 size: 12 residues. The ends were cut back, 7 bases at V and 4 bases at J, with 10 bases in the middle. The CDR3 is CASITGGYGYTF. The CDR3 DNA reads TGTGCCAGCATAACCGGAGGCTATGGCTACACCTTC.

The J gene is TRBJ2-7, the V gene TRBV28; 10 nucleotides match TRBD2. In germline, CDR1 is MDHEN, CDR2 SYDVKM. This CDR3 contains 16 residues. J gave up 4 bases and V 1 base, and 7 bases lay outside the gene matches. The CDR3 DNA is TGTGCCAGCAGTTTATCCAGCGGGAGGGCCTGGTACGAGCAGTACTTC. Translating gives CASSLSSGRAWYEQYF.

There are many counts of this clonotype. The chain is built from TRBV29-1 and TRBJ2-1; D is ambiguous. CDR3 size: 10 residues. V was pared by 7 bases and J by 5 bases, with 6 bases between. The germline V gene has CDR1 SQVTM and CDR2 ANQGSEA. CDR3 region: CSAAHNEQFF. CDR3 bases: TGCAGCGCCGCCCACAATGAGCAGTTCTTC.

This clonotype has ten or more counts. The chain joins TRBV5-6 to TRBJ1-4, with D maybe TRBD1 (5 bases). The germline V gene has CDR1 SGHDT and CDR2 YYEEEE. This CDR3 spans 15 amino acids. V lost 4 bases and J lost 7, with 17 bases in between. CDR3 sequence (DNA): TGTGCCAGCAGCCGCGGACCGGGACGGACTGAAAAACTGTTTTTT. Translating gives CASSRGPGRTEKLFF.

CDR3 sequence: CASSLDPRQYF. DNA of the CDR3: TGTGCCAGCAGTCTCGACCCTCGACAGTACTTC. J is TRBJ2-7 and V is TRBV2; D call uncertain. From germline, CDR1 is SNHLY and CDR2 FYNNEI. V was trimmed by 5 bases and J by 10 bases, leaving 12 bases between them. The CDR3 is 11 amino acids.

This clonotype appeared many times. Here the CDR3 reads CASSNPARGSAEQYF. DNA for the CDR3: TGTGCCAGCAGCAATCCGGCAAGGGGCTCCGCCGAGCAGTACTTC. The V call is TRBV21-1, the J call TRBJ2-7. TRBV21-1 is assigned pseudogene status. The CDR3 loop spans 15 amino acids.

The V and J genes are TRBV16 and TRBJ1-1; maybe TRBD1 (5 bases). The CDR3 sequence is 17 residues long. From germline, CDR1 is KGHSY and CDR2 FQNENV. The V end lost 0 bases, the J end lost 6 bases, and 20 bases lay between the germline ends. CDR3 bases: TGTGCCAGCAGCCAATCGGGGACCTCAATACCTCTACCTGAAGCTTTCTTT. It codes for CASSQSGTSIPLPEAFF.

The sample holds a few counts of this clonotype. This rearrangement joins TRBV5-1 to TRBJ2-2; D is undetermined. V was clipped by 0 bases and J by 6 bases, with 6 bases between them. Germline CDR1 SGHRS, CDR2 YFSETQ. The CDR3 consists of 13 residues. As DNA, the CDR3 is TGCGCCAGCAGCTTGGAATCTTCCGGGGAGCTGTTTTTT. Residues: CASSLESSGELFF.

V and J are TRBV20-1 and TRBJ1-6; D not certain. Germline V CDR1 and CDR2: DFQATT, SNEGSKA (reference sequence). CDR3 length: 11 amino acids. V shed 6 bases and J shed 14 bases, with 14 bases lying between them. The CDR3 sequence: CSASPSSTLHF. The CDR3 nucleotides read TGCAGTGCCAGTCCAAGTAGCACCCTCCACTTT.

This clonotype is medium-sized by share. This chain uses TRBV20-1 with TRBJ2-7; 12 bases are shared with TRBD2. This CDR3 is 17 amino acids long. CDR1 DFQATT and CDR2 SNEGSKA come from the germline V gene (reference sequence). The ends lost 6 bases at V and 1 base at J; junction bases unmatched: 13. CDR3 sequence (DNA): TGCAGTGCCCGTGGACAGTCCGGACTAGCGGGGTCCTACGAGCAGTACTTC. This gives the protein CSARGQSGLAGSYEQYF.

There are a few counts of this clonotype. The chain carries TRBV28 and TRBJ2-2; D may be TRBD1 or TRBD2 (5 bases each). The V gene lost 1 base and the J gene lost 5 bases, with 11 bases spanning the gap. The CDR3 sequence is 15 residues long. Germline assignment: CDR1 MDHEN and CDR2 SYDVKM. The CDR3 bases are TGTGCCAGCAGTTTATTTGGGGGAAGGACCGGGGAGCTGTTTTTT. Amino acids: CASSLFGGRTGELFF. The full variable domain, rest sourced from reference TRBV28 and TRBJ2-2, is DVKVTQSSRYLVKRTGEKVFLECVQDMDHENMFWYRQDPGLGLRLIYFSYDVKMKEKGDIPEGYSVSREKKERFSLILESASTNQTSMYLCASSLFGGRTGELFFGEGSRLTVL.

This clonotype was seen ten or more times. The chain recombines TRBV4-2 with TRBJ1-4, with 7 bases fitting TRBD1. Germline V gene lookup returns CDR1 LGHNA and CDR2 YNFKEQ. The CDR3 is made up of 15 amino acids. Trimming took 4 bases from V and 3 from J; bases not matched to a gene: 5. The CDR3, as DNA: TGTGCCAGCAGCCTCTCAGGGGGGGCTAATGAAAAACTGTTTTTT. Protein product: CASSLSGGANEKLFF.

This clonotype was seen many times. The CDR3 spells CTTGRSSYNEQFF. The DNA of the CDR3 is TGCACCACGGGACGGAGCTCCTACAATGAGCAGTTCTTC. V gene TRBV20-1 combines with J gene TRBJ2-1; D is tentatively TRBD1 or TRBD2 (5 bases each). The CDR3 spans 13 residues. CDR1 DFQATT and CDR2 SNEGSKA come from the germline V gene (reference sequence).

This clonotype was observed at least ten times. V gene TRBV3-1 combines with J gene TRBJ1-5, with TRBD1 matching 9 bases. Germline V gene sequence: CDR1 LGHDT, CDR2 YNNKEL (reference sequence). V shed 4 bases, J shed 3 bases, and the junction held 13 bases outside the gene matches. This CDR3 has 18 residues. The CDR3 sequence is CASSRTGQGVGANQPQHF. CDR3 DNA: TGTGCCAGCAGCCGAACGGGACAGGGAGTGGGAGCCAATCAGCCCCAGCATTTT. Together with reference TRBV3-1 and TRBJ1-5, the CDR3 gives the full variable domain: DTAVSQTPKYLVTQMGNDKSIKCEQNLGHDTMYWYKQDSKKFLKIMFSYNNKELIINETVPNRFSPKSPDKAHLNLHINSLELGDSAVYFCASSRTGQGVGANQPQHFGDGTRLSIL.

There are many counts of this clonotype. CDR3 protein: CASRTFRGQGDQPQHF. CDR3 nucleotides: TGTGCCAGCAGGACGTTCCGCGGACAGGGTGATCAGCCCCAGCATTTT. The J gene is TRBJ1-5, the V gene TRBV27; 8 nucleotides agree with TRBD1. After removal of 6 bases from V and 5 bases from J, the junction contained 12 bases not matched to a gene. Per germline, CDR1 MNHEY and CDR2 SMNVEV (reference sequence). The CDR3 contains 16 residues.

This clonotype was seen many times. V gene TRBV5-1 combines with J gene TRBJ1-1, with D hard to call. Trimming took 4 bases from V and 6 from J, leaving 13 bases between them. This CDR3 has 13 residues. Germline V lookup: CDR1 SGHRS, CDR2 YFSETQ. CDR3 bases: TGCGCCAGCAGCCCGAACCCCGGGGCTGAAGCTTTCTTT. This encodes CASSPNPGAEAFF.

On this clonotype itself: This could be a read error, since a much larger clone is one nucleotide away. CDR3 coding DNA: TGCGCCAGCAGCTTACGTTCTAGCGGGGGTAGCACAGATAAGCAGTATTTT. Its protein product is CASSLRSSGGSTDKQYF. V usage is TRBV5-1 and J usage is TRBJ2-3, with TRBD2 matching 10 bases. CDR1 is SGHRS and CDR2 is YFSETQ in the germline V gene. The CDR3 contains 17 residues.

This clonotype appeared once. The V call is TRBV12-3 or TRBV12-4, the J call TRBJ2-3, with 7 bases fitting TRBD1. The CDR3 length is 15 residues. Losses at the gene ends were 6 bases for V and 2 bases for J; bases not matched to a gene: 8. CDR3 in DNA: TGTGCCAGCAGACCACAGGGGACCACCACAGATACGCAGTATTTT. This gives the protein CASRPQGTTTDTQYF.

The V call is TRBV7-2, the J call TRBJ2-3; D may correspond to TRBD1 or TRBD2 (6 bases each). The CDR3 is made up of 19 amino acids. V lost 2 bases to trimming and J lost 4 bases, with 25 bases between them. The germline CDR1 and CDR2 sequences are SGHTA and FQGNSA. For the CDR3, the DNA is TGTGCCAGCAGCTTAAATTTTATCCTGATCCGGGGGCTGCCAGATACGCAGTATTTT. Its protein is CASSLNFILIRGLPDTQYF. Using reference TRBV7-2 and TRBJ2-3 for the parts outside the CDR3, the full variable domain is GAGVSQSPSNKVTEKGKDVELRCDPISGHTALYWYRQSLGQGLEFLIYFQGNSAPDKSGLPSDRFSAERTGGSVSTLTIQRTQQEDSAVYLCASSLNFILIRGLPDTQYFGPGTRLTVL.

This clonotype was counted ten times or more. The chain combines TRBV24-1 with TRBJ2-1, with TRBD2 matching over 10 bases. Germline V gives CDR1 KGHDR, CDR2 SFDVKD. This CDR3 region has 16 residues. J gave up 5 bases and V 1 base, and 4 bases lay outside the gene matches. The CDR3 reads CATSDFPTSGNNEQFF. The CDR3 bases are TGTGCCACCAGTGATTTCCCCACTAGCGGGAACAATGAGCAGTTCTTC.

This clonotype occurred many times. The genes are TRBV12-3 or TRBV12-4 and TRBJ1-6; TRBD1 aligns across 9 bases. V lost 8 bases and J lost 9; bases outside the gene matches: 11. The CDR3 runs 15 residues. In DNA form, the CDR3 reads TGTGCCAGCCGTTGGGGGACAGGGTATTTTTCACCCCTCCACTTT. Amino acids: CASRWGTGYFSPLHF.

Only a few counts were recorded for this clonotype. V is TRBV5-1 and J is TRBJ1-1; D not certain. The ends were cut back, 7 bases at V and 1 base at J, with 11 bases in the middle. The germline V gene has CDR1 SGHRS and CDR2 YFSETQ. The CDR3 has 13 amino acids. CDR3 in DNA: TGCGCCAGCGCATTCGGGAGGAACACTGAAGCTTTCTTT. Translation: CASAFGRNTEAFF.

Many counts were recorded for this clonotype. The rearrangement joins TRBV6-5 to TRBJ1-6, with a possible D match to TRBD1 (6 bases). Germline V CDR1 and CDR2: MNHEY, SVGAGI. V gave up 2 bases and J gave up 8 bases, with 13 bases separating them. CDR3 length: 15 amino acids. CDR3 nucleotides: TGTGCCAGCAGTTACGGAACCGGGGGCCATTCACCCCTCCACTTT. Its translation: CASSYGTGGHSPLHF.

This clonotype was detected many times. J is TRBJ2-3 and V is TRBV29-1; D not resolved. Trimming shortened V by 8 bases and J by 0 bases, and 18 bases separated the two germline ends. The CDR3 covers 15 residues. Germline V gene sequence: CDR1 SQVTM, CDR2 ANQGSEA. CDR3 in amino acids: CSPDPGWPSTDTQYF. For the CDR3, the DNA is TGCAGCCCCGACCCCGGGTGGCCTAGCACAGATACGCAGTATTTT.

The rearrangement joins TRBV10-3 to TRBJ2-7; D unclear. V dropped 2 bases and J dropped 4 bases, with 3 bases sitting between them. The CDR3 has 11 residues. Germline V gives CDR1 ENHRY, CDR2 SYGVKD. CDR3 sequence (DNA): TGTGCCATCAGTGAGGGTTACGAGCAGTACTTC. Residues: CAISEGYEQYF.